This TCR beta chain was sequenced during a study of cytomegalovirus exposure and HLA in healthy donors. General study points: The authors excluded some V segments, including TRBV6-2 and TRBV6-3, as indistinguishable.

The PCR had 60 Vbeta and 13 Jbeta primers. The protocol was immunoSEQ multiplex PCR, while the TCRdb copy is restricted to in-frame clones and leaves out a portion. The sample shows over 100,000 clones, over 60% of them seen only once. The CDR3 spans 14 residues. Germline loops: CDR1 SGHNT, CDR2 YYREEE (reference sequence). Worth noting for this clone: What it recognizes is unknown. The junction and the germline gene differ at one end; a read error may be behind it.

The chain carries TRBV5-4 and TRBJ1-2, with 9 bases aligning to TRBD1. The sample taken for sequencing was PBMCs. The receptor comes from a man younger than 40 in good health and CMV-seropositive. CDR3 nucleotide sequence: TGTGCCAGCAGCTTGTCGGGACAGGGCTATGGCTACCCCTTC. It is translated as CASSLSGQGYGYPF. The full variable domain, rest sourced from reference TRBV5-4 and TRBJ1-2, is ETGVTQSPTHLIKTRGQQVTLRCSSQSGHNTVSWYQQALGQGPQFIFQYYREEENGRGNFPPRFSGLQFPNYSSELNVNALELDDSALYLCASSLSGQGYGYPFGSGTRLTVV.